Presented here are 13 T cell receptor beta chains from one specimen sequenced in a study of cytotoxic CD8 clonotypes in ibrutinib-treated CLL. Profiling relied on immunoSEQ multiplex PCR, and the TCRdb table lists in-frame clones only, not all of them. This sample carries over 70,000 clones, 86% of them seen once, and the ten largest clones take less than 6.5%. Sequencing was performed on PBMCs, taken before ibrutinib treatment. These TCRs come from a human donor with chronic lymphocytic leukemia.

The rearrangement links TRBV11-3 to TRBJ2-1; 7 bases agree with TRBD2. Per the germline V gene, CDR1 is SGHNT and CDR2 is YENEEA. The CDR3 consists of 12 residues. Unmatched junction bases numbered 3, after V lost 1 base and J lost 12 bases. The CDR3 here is CASSLVGGRQFF. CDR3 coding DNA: TGTGCCAGCAGCTTAGTGGGAGGGAGGCAGTTCTTC.

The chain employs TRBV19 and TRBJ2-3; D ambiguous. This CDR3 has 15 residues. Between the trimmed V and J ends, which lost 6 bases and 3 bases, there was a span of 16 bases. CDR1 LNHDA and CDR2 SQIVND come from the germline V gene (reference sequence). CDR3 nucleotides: TGTGCCAGTAGCCTCTTGGGTGGGGTGACAGATACGCAGTATTTT. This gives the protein CASSLLGGVTDTQYF.

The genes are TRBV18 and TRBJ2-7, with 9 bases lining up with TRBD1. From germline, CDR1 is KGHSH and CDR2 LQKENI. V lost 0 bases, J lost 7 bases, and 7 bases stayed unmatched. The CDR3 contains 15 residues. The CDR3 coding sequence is TGTGCCAGCTCACCACCGGGACAGGGATTATTGGAGCAGTACTTC. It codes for CASSPPGQGLLEQYF.

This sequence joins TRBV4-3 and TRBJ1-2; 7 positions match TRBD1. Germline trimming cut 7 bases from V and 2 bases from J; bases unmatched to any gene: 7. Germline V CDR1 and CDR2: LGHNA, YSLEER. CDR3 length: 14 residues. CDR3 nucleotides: TGCGCCAGCAAACGGGAACAGGGGAACTATGGCTACACCTTC. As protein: CASKREQGNYGYTF.

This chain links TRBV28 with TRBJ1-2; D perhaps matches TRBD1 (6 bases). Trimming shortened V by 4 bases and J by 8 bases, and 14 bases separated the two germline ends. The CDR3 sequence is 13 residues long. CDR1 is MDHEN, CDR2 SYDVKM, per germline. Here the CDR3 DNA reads TGTGCCAGCAGTTATATCCACAGGGCCGGCTACACCTTC. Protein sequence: CASSYIHRAGYTF.

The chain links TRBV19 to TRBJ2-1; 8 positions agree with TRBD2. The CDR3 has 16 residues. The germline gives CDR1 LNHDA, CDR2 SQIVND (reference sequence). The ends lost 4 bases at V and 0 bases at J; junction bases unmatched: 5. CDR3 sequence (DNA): TGTGCCAGTAGTACCATGAGCGGGAGCTCCTACAATGAGCAGTTCTTC. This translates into CASSTMSGSSYNEQFF.

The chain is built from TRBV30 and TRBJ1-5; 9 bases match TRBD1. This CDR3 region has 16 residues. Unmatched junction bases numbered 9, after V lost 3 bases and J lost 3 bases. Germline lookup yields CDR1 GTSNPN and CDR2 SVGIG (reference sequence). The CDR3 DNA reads TGTGCCTGGAGCCCCCCGTGGACAGGGGTCAATCAGCCCCAGCATTTT. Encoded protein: CAWSPPWTGVNQPQHF.

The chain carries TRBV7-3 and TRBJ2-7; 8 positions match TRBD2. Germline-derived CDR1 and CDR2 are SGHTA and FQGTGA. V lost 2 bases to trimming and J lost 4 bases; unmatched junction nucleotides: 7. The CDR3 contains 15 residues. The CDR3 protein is CASSLSPGGPYEQYF. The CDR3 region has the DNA TGTGCCAGCAGCTTATCCCCGGGAGGGCCATACGAGCAGTACTTC.

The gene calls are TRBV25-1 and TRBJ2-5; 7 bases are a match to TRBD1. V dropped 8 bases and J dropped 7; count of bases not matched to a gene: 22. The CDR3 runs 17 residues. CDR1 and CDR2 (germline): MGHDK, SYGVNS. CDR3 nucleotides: TGTGCCAGCTCCCCCTCCGGTCGTGGCGGGCCAGGGGGGACCCAGTACTTC. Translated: CASSPSGRGGPGGTQYF.

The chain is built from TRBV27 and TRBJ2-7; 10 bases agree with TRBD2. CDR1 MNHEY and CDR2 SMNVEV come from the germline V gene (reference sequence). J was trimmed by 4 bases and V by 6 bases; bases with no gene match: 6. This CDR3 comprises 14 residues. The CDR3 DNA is TGTGCCAGCAGCCCCGGGACTAGCGCATACGAGCAGTACTTC. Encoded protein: CASSPGTSAYEQYF.

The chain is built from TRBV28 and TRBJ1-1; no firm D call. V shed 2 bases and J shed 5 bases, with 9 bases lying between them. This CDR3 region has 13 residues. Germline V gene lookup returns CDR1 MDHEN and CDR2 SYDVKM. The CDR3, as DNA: TGTGCCAGCAGTTTAGGCCGGAAAACTGAAGCTTTCTTT. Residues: CASSLGRKTEAFF.

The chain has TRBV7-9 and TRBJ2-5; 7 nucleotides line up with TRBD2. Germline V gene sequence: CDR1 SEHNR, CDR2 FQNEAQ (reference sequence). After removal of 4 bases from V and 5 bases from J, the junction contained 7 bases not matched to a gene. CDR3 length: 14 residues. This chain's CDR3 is CASSSTYGGETQYF. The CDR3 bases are TGTGCCAGCAGCTCGACCTACGGGGGGGAGACCCAGTACTTC.

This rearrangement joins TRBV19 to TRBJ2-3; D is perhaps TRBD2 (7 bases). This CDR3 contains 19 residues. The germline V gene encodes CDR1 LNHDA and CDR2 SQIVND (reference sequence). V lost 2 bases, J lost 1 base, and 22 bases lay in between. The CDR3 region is CASSINGRGQSGGTDTQYF. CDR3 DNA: TGTGCCAGTAGTATAAACGGAAGGGGACAAAGCGGGGGCACAGATACGCAGTATTTT. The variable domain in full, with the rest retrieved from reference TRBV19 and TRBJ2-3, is DGGITQSPKYLFRKEGQNVTLSCEQNLNHDAMYWYRQDPGQGLRLIYYSQIVNDFQKGDIAEGYSVSREKKESFPLTVTSAQKNPTAFYLCASSINGRGQSGGTDTQYFGPGTRLTVL.